These T cell receptor beta chains were read from a single sample in a study of cytomegalovirus exposure and HLA in healthy donors. Measured with immunoSEQ multiplex PCR; TCRdb has only the in-frame clones, and not every one. The repertoire holds about 170,000 clones, roughly 70% seen once, with 1.5% in the top ten. The sample taken for sequencing was PBMCs. Receptors were obtained from a girl aged 5-17 years in good health and CMV-seronegative. CDR3s include the opening cysteine and the closing phenylalanine or tryptophan. Fields, in order: clone size, D gene, J gene, V gene, CDR3 protein, CDR3 DNA. A D gene is named only where the DNA matches it firmly. Clone sizes are given selectively: once, few, many, or a class where the clone is expanded.

size: NA; D: NA; J: TRBJ2-5; V: TRBV5-4; CDR3: CASSPSNGGQETQYF; DNA: TGTGCCAGCAGCCCCTCCAACGGGGGACAAGAGACCCAGTACTTC
size: NA; D: NA; J: TRBJ2-7; V: TRBV7-2; CDR3: CASSLTGEGYEQYF; DNA: TGTGCCAGCAGCTTGACAGGCGAAGGCTACGAGCAGTACTTC
size: NA; D: NA; J: TRBJ2-7; V: TRBV13; CDR3: CASSLTSGPGHYEQYF; DNA: TGTGCCAGCAGCTTGACCTCCGGGCCAGGGCACTACGAGCAGTACTTC
size: NA; D: NA; J: TRBJ2-5; V: TRBV4-1; CDR3: CASSLEKGGETQYF; DNA: TGCGCCAGCAGCCTAGAGAAGGGAGGCGAGACCCAGTACTTC
size: NA; D: TRBD1; J: TRBJ1-5; V: TRBV18; CDR3: CASSPRDRGDQPQHF; DNA: TGTGCCAGCTCACCCCGGGACAGGGGGGATCAGCCCCAGCATTTT
size: once; D: TRBD2; J: TRBJ2-7; V: TRBV7-9; CDR3: CASSATSAESYEQYF; DNA: TGTGCCAGCAGCGCGACTAGCGCGGAGTCCTACGAGCAGTACTTC
size: NA; D: NA; J: TRBJ1-1; V: TRBV6-6; CDR3: CASTPGDTEAFF; DNA: TGTGCCAGCACCCCGGGGGACACTGAAGCTTTCTTT
size: once; D: TRBD2; J: TRBJ2-1; V: TRBV5-1; CDR3: CASSFSSGGDEQFF; DNA: TGCGCCAGCAGCTTTTCTAGCGGGGGAGACGAGCAGTTCTTC
size: NA; D: NA; J: TRBJ2-1; V: TRBV9; CDR3: CASSDSGGPDYNEQFF; DNA: TGTGCCAGCAGCGATTCGGGGGGCCCCGACTACAATGAGCAGTTCTTC
size: NA; D: TRBD1; J: TRBJ1-5; V: TRBV15; CDR3: CATSREGGQSNQPQHF; DNA: TGTGCCACCAGCAGGGAAGGGGGACAGTCAAATCAGCCCCAGCATTTT
size: few; D: NA; J: TRBJ2-4; V: TRBV5-6; CDR3: CASSPRVQGLAKNIQYF; DNA: TGTGCCAGCAGCCCTCGTGTCCAGGGCTTAGCCAAAAACATTCAGTACTTC
size: NA; D: TRBD2; J: TRBJ2-5; V: TRBV10-1; CDR3: CASSEGTAGGQETQYF; DNA: TGCGCCAGCAGCGAAGGAACAGCGGGGGGACAAGAGACCCAGTACTTC
size: NA; D: TRBD2; J: TRBJ2-7; V: TRBV4-1; CDR3: CASSQDRAGVYEQYF; DNA: TGCGCCAGCAGCCAAGATAGGGCGGGAGTTTACGAGCAGTACTTC
size: once; D: TRBD1; J: TRBJ1-1; V: TRBV7-9; CDR3: CASSKTGAGNTEAFF; DNA: TGTGCCAGCAGCAAGACAGGGGCAGGGAACACTGAAGCTTTCTTT
size: NA; D: NA; J: TRBJ1-6; V: TRBV7-6; CDR3: CASSKPGRSYNSPLHF; DNA: TGTGCCAGCAGCAAACCGGGTCGCTCCTATAATTCACCCCTCCACTTT
size: few; D: NA; J: TRBJ2-5; V: TRBV10-3; CDR3: CASRNGGQETQYF; DNA: TGTGCCAGCCGGAATGGGGGGCAAGAGACCCAGTACTTC
size: few; D: NA; J: TRBJ1-1; V: TRBV7-3; CDR3: CASTLSEGRGNTEAFF; DNA: TGTGCCAGCACCCTCTCCGAGGGTCGTGGGAACACTGAAGCTTTCTTT
size: NA; D: TRBD1; J: TRBJ1-2; V: TRBV9; CDR3: CASSGQEQGRVNYGYTF; DNA: TGTGCCAGCAGCGGACAGGAACAGGGGCGGGTTAACTATGGCTACACCTTC
size: NA; D: NA; J: TRBJ1-2; V: TRBV28; CDR3: CASSNGHRRDYGYTF; DNA: TGTGCCAGCAGCAATGGACACAGGCGAGACTATGGCTACACCTTC
size: NA; D: NA; J: TRBJ2-2; V: TRBV4-1; CDR3: CASSQLGGTGELFF; DNA: TGCGCCAGCAGCCAACTTGGAGGTACCGGGGAGCTGTTTTTT
size: few; D: NA; J: TRBJ1-4; V: TRBV9; CDR3: CASSVVSCETVNEKLFF; DNA: TGTGCCAGCAGCGTAGTAAGTTGCGAGACAGTTAATGAAAAACTGTTTTTT
size: NA; D: NA; J: TRBJ1-2; V: TRBV30; CDR3: CAWSRGNSEIYTF; DNA: TGTGCCTGGAGTAGGGGGAACAGCGAAATCTACACCTTC
size: NA; D: NA; J: TRBJ2-7; V: TRBV7-9; CDR3: CASSLNDGFYEQYF; DNA: TGTGCCAGCAGCTTAAATGACGGGTTCTACGAGCAGTACTTC
size: few; D: NA; J: TRBJ1-6; V: TRBV4-2; CDR3: CASSQDQGGNSPLHF; DNA: TGTGCCAGCAGCCAAGATCAGGGTGGGAATTCACCCCTCCACTTT
size: NA; D: TRBD1; J: TRBJ2-2; V: TRBV2; CDR3: CASRTGLRELFF; DNA: TGTGCCAGTAGGACAGGCCTAAGGGAGCTGTTTTTT
size: NA; D: TRBD2; J: TRBJ2-2; V: TRBV6-1; CDR3: CASSEAVAGANTGELFF; DNA: TGTGCCAGCAGTGAAGCAGTGGCGGGGGCGAACACCGGGGAGCTGTTTTTT
size: few; D: NA; J: TRBJ1-2; V: TRBV7-9; CDR3: CASSLIGEFMTYGYTF; DNA: TGTGCCAGCAGCTTAATCGGGGAATTTATGACCTATGGCTACACCTTC
size: NA; D: NA; J: TRBJ1-3; V: TRBV30; CDR3: CAWVGQFGDTIYF; DNA: TGTGCCTGGGTTGGACAGTTCGGGGACACCATATATTTT
size: NA; D: NA; J: TRBJ1-1; V: TRBV2; CDR3: CASATGQKGWTTEAFF; DNA: TGTGCCAGCGCCACAGGGCAAAAGGGGTGGACGACTGAAGCTTTCTTT
size: NA; D: NA; J: TRBJ1-3; V: TRBV10-1; CDR3: CASSTGPPALSSGNTIYF; DNA: TGCGCCAGCAGCACAGGACCGCCGGCTTTGAGCTCTGGAAACACCATATATTTT
size: NA; D: NA; J: TRBJ1-2; V: TRBV5-1; CDR3: CASTVQDSLIYGYTF; DNA: TGCGCCAGCACCGTCCAGGACAGCTTGATCTATGGCTACACCTTC